This paragraph covers one TCR beta chain sequence. The data were obtained in a study of T cell changes during pregnancy in multiple sclerosis. Method: immunoSEQ multiplex PCR; TCRdb's copy keeps in-frame clones and lacks some. In the table there are about 98,000 clones, just over 90% of which are singletons. The V end was cut by 5 bases, the J end by 4 bases, with 17 bases between. Germline CDR1 reads MNHEY; CDR2 reads SMNVEV (reference sequence). CDR3 length equals 15 residues. This chain links TRBV27 with TRBJ1-2; D gene ambiguous. This receptor was taken from a female donor in good health, enrolled as a control in a pregnancy study. Here the sequenced sample was peripheral blood, taken after pregnancy. CDR3 sequence reads: CASSPTGTAGYGYTF. CDR3 sequence (DNA): TGTGCCAGCAGTCCGACGGGCACGGCGGGCTATGGCTACACCTTC.